A selection of T cell receptor beta chains follows, all from one sample in a study of T cell responses to AZD1222 COVID-19 vaccine. The assay was immunoSEQ multiplex PCR, and TCRdb's table has in-frame clones only and misses some. The sample lists about 150,000 clones; 94% were seen once. The sequencing here drew on peripheral blood, taken on day 0 of AZD1222 vaccination. The receptors come from an adult in good health. The CDR3 runs from the conserved cysteine through the conserved F or W. A D gene is named only where the DNA matches it firmly.

j_call v_call d_call cdr3_aa
TRBJ2-1 TRBV27 - CASSFQGGSNEQFF
TRBJ2-3 TRBV6-5 - CASSQAGLSADTQYF
TRBJ1-2 TRBV5-1 - CASSAIGRGNYGYTF
TRBJ2-1 TRBV24-1 - CATSDLGAVSHNEQFF
TRBJ1-3 TRBV28 TRBD1 CASSLGGQGGNTIYF
TRBJ2-1 TRBV4-3 - CASSQEPGETYNEQFF
TRBJ2-1 TRBV6-5 - CASSYSRYEQFF
TRBJ1-5 TRBV5-5 TRBD1 CASSWTGESQPQHF
TRBJ2-1 TRBV4-1 - CASKQGPGSYNEQFF
TRBJ2-3 TRBV29-1 TRBD2 CSVAVAGGRADTQYF
TRBJ1-2 TRBV7-2 - CASSPDPNYGYTF
TRBJ1-2 TRBV28 - CASTETGNYGYTF
TRBJ1-2 TRBV7-6 - CASSFWAIYGYTF
TRBJ2-2 TRBV5-1 - CASSSNTGELFF
TRBJ1-5 TRBV2 - CASSENIGGVQPQHF
TRBJ1-4 TRBV7-6 - CASSPTTQSNEKLFF
TRBJ1-1 TRBV7-9 TRBD1 CASSDDRANTEAFF
TRBJ1-6 TRBV10-3 TRBD1 CAISDRGGNSPLHF
TRBJ1-5 TRBV9 TRBD1 CASSPSTGTGGQPQHF
TRBJ2-5 TRBV6-5 - CASSNRGTAQYF
TRBJ1-1 TRBV7-8 - CASSLSGGITEAFF
TRBJ2-2 TRBV11-2 TRBD1 CASSQGVAGGNTGELFF
TRBJ2-5 TRBV6-5 TRBD1 CASSITGGRETQYF
TRBJ1-5 TRBV27 - CASSQGPTSNQPQHF
TRBJ2-1 TRBV2 - CAGRGLHNEQFF
TRBJ1-2 TRBV4-1 TRBD1 CASSLTDRELNNGYTF
TRBJ1-4 TRBV12-5 TRBD1 CASGLGQGAYPTNEKLFF
TRBJ1-5 TRBV15 TRBD1 CATSRDRGNQPQHF
TRBJ1-2 TRBV29-1 TRBD1 CSVDVGQGVYGYTF
TRBJ1-5 TRBV28 - CASSLSVDQQHF